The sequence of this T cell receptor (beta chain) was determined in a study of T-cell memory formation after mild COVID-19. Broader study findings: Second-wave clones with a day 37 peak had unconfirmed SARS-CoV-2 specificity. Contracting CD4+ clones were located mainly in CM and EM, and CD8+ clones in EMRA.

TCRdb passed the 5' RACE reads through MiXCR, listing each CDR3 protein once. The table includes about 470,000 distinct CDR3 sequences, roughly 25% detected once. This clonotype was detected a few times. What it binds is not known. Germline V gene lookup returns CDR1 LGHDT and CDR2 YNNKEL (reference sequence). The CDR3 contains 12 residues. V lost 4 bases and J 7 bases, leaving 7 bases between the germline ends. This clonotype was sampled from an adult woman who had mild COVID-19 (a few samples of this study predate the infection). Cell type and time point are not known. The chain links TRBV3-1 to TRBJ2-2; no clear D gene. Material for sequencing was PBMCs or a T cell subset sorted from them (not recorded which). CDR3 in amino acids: CASSPLRGELFF. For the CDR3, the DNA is TGTGCCAGCAGCCCCCTGCGCGGGGAGCTGTTTTTT. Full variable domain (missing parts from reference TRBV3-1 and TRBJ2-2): DTAVSQTPKYLVTQMGNDKSIKCEQNLGHDTMYWYKQDSKKFLKIMFSYNNKELIINETVPNRFSPKSPDKAHLNLHINSLELGDSAVYFCASSPLRGELFFGEGSRLTVL.